The clone carrying this T cell receptor (beta chain) showed up just once. The sample originates from a study of blood T cell repertoires in COVID-19. Study background: Samples taken during acute and convalescent COVID-19 were collected in the United States, Italy and Spain.

Cohort placement rested on clinical history that participants reported themselves. Two consecutive negative NP/OP PCR tests, clearance, or resolved symptoms defined Cohort 3 recovery. Germline CDR1 SGDLS, CDR2 YYNGEE. The V end was cut by 5 bases, the J end by 0 bases, with 9 bases between. CDR3 length: 15 amino acids. Some clones are missing from TCRdb's copy, which holds only in-frame ones; the method was immunoSEQ multiplex PCR. The table lists more than 250,000 clones, more than 85% of them singletons. The V call is TRBV9, the J call TRBJ1-6; D is unclear. The source material was PBMCs or T cells enriched from blood (not recorded which). This clonotype originated in a woman in her 30s who had recovered from COVID-19. Here the CDR3 DNA reads TGTGCCAGCAGTCGTAGCAGCTCCTATAATTCACCCCTCCACTTT. Its translation: CASSRSSSYNSPLHF.